This T cell receptor (beta chain) is from a study of regulatory T cells in long-lasting Graves disease. General study results and limits: Persistent disease favored TRBV28, TRBJ1-2 and TRBJ2-5.

Documented time point: persistent/refractory GD, antithyroid drugs over 5 years with positive TRAb. TCR sequences were obtained from RNA taken from PBMCs. It was an endocrinology department in Xi'an, China, that provided the patients. Relying on iRepertoire HTBI primers and Arm-PCR of CDR3 regions, the team built TCR beta libraries. MiXCR was run by TCRdb on the multiplex PCR reads, yielding one entry per CDR3 protein. This sample has 430,000 or so distinct CDR3 sequences; 21% occur once, and the top ten carry over 11%. The germline CDR1 and CDR2 sequences are GTSNPN and SVGIG (reference sequence). There are 14 residues in the CDR3. With V trimmed by 2 bases and J by 7 bases, 10 bases remained unmatched. This clonotype was counted a few times. Its matching antigen is unknown.

The TCR sequence derives from a female donor with Graves disease. The sequencing here drew on peripheral blood mononuclear cells (PBMCs), taken when the disease was refractory, from a patient treated with antithyroid drugs. This chain joins TRBV30 and TRBJ1-2; 7 bases line up with TRBD1. CDR3 region: CAWSSTGEASGYTF. The CDR3 DNA follows: TGTGCCTGGAGTTCAACAGGGGAAGCTTCTGGCTACACCTTC.